This note documents a single TCR beta chain sequence. The antigen is not known. This entry belongs to a study of blood T cells in healthy people across ages. Study-level background: There was about one barcoded beta molecule captured by template switching per two T cells.

It was with a sample-barcoded 5' primer and a J-beta primer mix that a second PCR of about 6 to 12 cycles was run. TCRdb fed the 5' RACE reads into MiXCR, producing one record per CDR3 protein. The table shows just over 1 million distinct CDR3 sequences, with roughly 45% occurring only once. Findings and limits, study-wide: Unsorted PBMCs prevented conclusive naive versus antigen-experienced comparison. Long-lived and aged donors differed, with more naive CD4+ cells and higher diversity in the long-lived. Roughly linearly, TCR beta diversity per million T cells fell as age increased.

The CDR3 has 15 amino acids. V dropped 3 bases and J dropped 4 bases, with 16 bases sitting between them. CDR1 is DFQATT, CDR2 SNEGSKA, per germline (reference sequence). This chain uses TRBV20-1 with TRBJ1-5; a weak D match, TRBD1 (5 bases). This clonotype was sampled from a woman aged 60-75 years in good health. Sequenced: blood. CDR3 nucleotide sequence: TGCAGTGCTAGGGGTGATTTCAGGGCAAATCAGCCCCAGCATTTT. Protein: CSARGDFRANQPQHF.